One sample yielded the 8 T cell receptor beta chains listed below, sequenced in a study of cytomegalovirus exposure and HLA in healthy donors. The PCR used 60 Vbeta and 13 Jbeta primers. Sequencing used immunoSEQ multiplex PCR; TCRdb keeps in-frame clones, though not all of them. The sample yields approximately 140,000 clones, 75% to 85% seen once. The sample was PBMCs. The source is a man over 45 in good health and CMV-seropositive.

This clone turned up a few times. V usage is TRBV19 and J usage is TRBJ1-1, with unresolved D. Germline V gene sequence: CDR1 LNHDA, CDR2 SQIVND (reference sequence). CDR3 length: 15 amino acids. V was clipped by 1 base and J by 1 base, with 10 bases between them. The CDR3 sequence is CASSIAGIWNTEAFF. The CDR3 DNA follows: TGTGCCAGTAGTATAGCTGGCATATGGAACACTGAAGCTTTCTTT.

V gene TRBV6-1 combines with J gene TRBJ2-7; the D is unclear. There are 13 residues in the CDR3. Trimming removed 6 bases from V and 3 bases from J, with 12 bases in between. Germline values: CDR1 MNHNS, CDR2 SASEGT. In DNA form, the CDR3 reads TGTGCCAGCAGATACGCAAACAACTACGAGCAGTACTTC. It encodes CASRYANNYEQYF.

The CDR3 nucleotides are TGTGCCAGCGAGGAGGGGGCATGGAGTACTGAAGCTTTCTTT. Its translation: CASEEGAWSTEAFF. The chain has TRBV28 and TRBJ1-1; 7 positions agree with TRBD1. V trimming: 8 bases; J trimming: 5 bases; junction bases outside the gene matches: 11. Per the germline V gene, CDR1 is MDHEN and CDR2 is SYDVKM. This CDR3 contains 14 residues.

V is TRBV6-1 and J is TRBJ2-3; 10 bases are a match to TRBD2. Germline V gives CDR1 MNHNS, CDR2 SASEGT. V lost 0 bases and J lost 4; bases outside the gene matches: 4. CDR3 length: 16 amino acids. The CDR3 here is CASSEAVGLASDTQYF. Here the CDR3 DNA reads TGTGCCAGCAGTGAAGCAGTGGGACTAGCGTCAGATACGCAGTATTTT.

This clone was seen a few times. This chain links TRBV7-9 with TRBJ2-7, with a weak D call TRBD1 (6 bases). Trimming left V 5 bases short and J 2 bases short, with 25 bases between. CDR1 is SEHNR, CDR2 FQNEAQ, per germline (reference sequence). The CDR3 extends over 18 amino acids. For the CDR3, the DNA is TGTGCCAGCAGCCCAGAGGGGGTATCCTGGTATAGGGCCTACGAGCAGTACTTC. Encoded protein: CASSPEGVSWYRAYEQYF.

This chain connects TRBV30 to TRBJ2-7, with 11 bases identical to TRBD2. Germline V gene sequence: CDR1 GTSNPN, CDR2 SVGIG (reference sequence). This CDR3 region has 13 residues. Germline trimming cut 2 bases from V and 6 bases from J; bases unmatched to any gene: 3. The CDR3 is CAWSKGLAGEQYF. CDR3 DNA sequence: TGTGCCTGGAGTAAAGGACTAGCGGGCGAGCAGTACTTC.

This clone was found once. This chain joins TRBV28 and TRBJ1-5, with 11 bases that match TRBD1. This CDR3 has 15 residues. The germline V gene has CDR1 MDHEN and CDR2 SYDVKM. J gave up 7 bases and V 6 bases, and 8 bases lay outside the gene matches. The CDR3 region is CASSPGQGVEQPQHF. In DNA, the CDR3 is TGTGCCAGCAGCCCGGGACAGGGGGTCGAGCAGCCCCAGCATTTT.

J is TRBJ2-1 and V is TRBV5-1; 8 positions match TRBD2. CDR3 size: 15 residues. CDR1 SGHRS and CDR2 YFSETQ come from the germline V gene. Trimming removed 0 bases from V and 8 bases from J; junction bases left unmatched: 7. This chain's CDR3 is CASSLEGGRSDEQFF. The CDR3 DNA reads as TGCGCCAGCAGCTTGGAGGGCGGGAGGTCCGATGAGCAGTTCTTC.